These 29 T cell receptor beta chains originate from one sample sequenced in a study of cytomegalovirus exposure and HLA in healthy donors. Assay used: immunoSEQ multiplex PCR; TCRdb lists only in-frame clones, some missing. This repertoire shows 150,000 to 200,000 clones, more than 75% found once; its top ten account for roughly 7.5%. The sequenced sample consisted of PBMCs. All receptors come from a man between 18 and 29 years old in good health and CMV-seropositive.

The chain combines TRBV5-6 with TRBJ1-1; TRBD1 matches at 9 bases. Germline V gene lookup returns CDR1 SGHDT and CDR2 YYEEEE. The CDR3 contains 15 residues. V gave up 3 bases and J gave up 1 base; unmatched junction bases: 4. CDR3 protein: CASSSPGQGNTEAFF. Here the CDR3 DNA reads TGTGCCAGCAGCTCCCCGGGACAGGGGAACACTGAAGCTTTCTTT.

The CDR3: CASSAGLAGEQYF. CDR3 nucleotides: TGTGCCAGCAGCGCGGGACTAGCGGGCGAGCAGTACTTC. V usage is TRBV7-2 and J usage is TRBJ2-7; 12 nucleotides align to TRBD2. Trimming took 5 bases from V and 6 from J; bases not matched to a gene: 2. Looked up from germline, CDR1 is SGHTA and CDR2 is FQGNSA. CDR3 length: 13 residues.

This clone occurred once. The V call is TRBV19, the J call TRBJ1-2; 9 bases align to TRBD1. The trim removed 4 bases at V and 3 bases at J, leaving 6 bases unmatched. Germline V CDR1 and CDR2: LNHDA, SQIVND (reference sequence). The CDR3 contains 15 residues. CDR3 region: CASSKPGQGYYGYTF. The CDR3 nucleotides are TGTGCCAGTAGTAAGCCGGGACAGGGATACTATGGCTACACCTTC.

This chain uses TRBV14 with TRBJ1-5; D unclear. V was trimmed by 1 base and J by 1 base, leaving 5 bases between them. Germline V gives CDR1 SGHDN, CDR2 FVKESK. There are 14 residues in the CDR3. The CDR3 region has the DNA TGTGCCAGCAGCCAAGGAGGCAGCAATCAGCCCCAGCATTTT. Translating gives CASSQGGSNQPQHF.

The V gene is TRBV28, the J gene TRBJ2-1; no firm D call. There are 12 residues in the CDR3. Germline V gives CDR1 MDHEN, CDR2 SYDVKM. V was trimmed by 4 bases and J by 7 bases, leaving 8 bases between them. CDR3 DNA: TGTGCCAGCAGTTCCGTCGTAAATGAGCAGTTCTTC. Its translation is CASSSVVNEQFF.

J is TRBJ2-1 and V is TRBV15, with D possibly being TRBD1 (6 bases). Germline V gene data show CDR1 as LNHNV and CDR2 as YYDKDF (reference sequence). V lost 4 bases, J lost 6 bases, and 13 bases lay in between. This CDR3 is built from 14 residues. CDR3 nucleotides: TGTGCCACCAGCATGGGGGCGACAGTCAATGAGCAGTTCTTC. Translating gives CATSMGATVNEQFF.

As regards this clone: This same CDR3 is encoded by further DNA sequences in the sample. J is TRBJ2-7 and V is TRBV7-9; 8 nucleotides align to TRBD1. J was trimmed by 3 bases and V by 1 base; bases with no gene match: 2. Germline CDR1 reads SEHNR; CDR2 reads FQNEAQ (reference sequence). The CDR3 has 14 residues. The chain's CDR3 is CASSLGGTGYEQYF. Here the CDR3 DNA reads TGTGCCAGCAGCTTAGGCGGGACAGGCTACGAGCAGTACTTC.

The chain links TRBV19 to TRBJ2-3; 10 positions agree with TRBD2. The CDR3 extends over 13 amino acids. The V and J ends lost 10 bases and 4 bases, in that order; junction bases with no gene match: 5. From germline, CDR1 is LNHDA and CDR2 SQIVND (reference sequence). Here the CDR3 DNA reads TGTGCCACAAAGCTAGCGGGAGCAGATACGCAGTATTTT. Translating it yields CATKLAGADTQYF. Combining the CDR3 with reference TRBV19 and TRBJ2-3 gives the whole variable domain DGGITQSPKYLFRKEGQNVTLSCEQNLNHDAMYWYRQDPGQGLRLIYYSQIVNDFQKGDIAEGYSVSREKKESFPLTVTSAQKNPTAFYLCATKLAGADTQYFGPGTRLTVL.

This clone turned up a few times. The chain carries TRBV11-2 and TRBJ2-7; 7 positions agree with TRBD1. Trimming cost V 3 bases and J 4 bases; bases outside gene matches: 3. The germline gives CDR1 SGHAT, CDR2 FQNNGV. The CDR3 runs 13 residues. In DNA form, the CDR3 reads TGTGCCAGCAGCTTCGGCAGGGGGTACGAGCAGTACTTC. Translating gives CASSFGRGYEQYF.

This sequence joins TRBV6-6 and TRBJ2-7, with 8 bases matching TRBD1. The V and J ends lost 6 bases and 3 bases, in that order; junction bases with no gene match: 4. The CDR3 extends over 13 amino acids. Germline-derived CDR1 and CDR2 are MNHNY and SVGAGI (reference sequence). The DNA for the CDR3 is TGTGCCAGCAGCCCCGGGACAGGCTACGAGCAGTACTTC. Translated: CASSPGTGYEQYF.

The rearrangement uses TRBV19 and TRBJ2-7; the match to TRBD2 covers 9 bases. This CDR3 spans 14 amino acids. Germline CDR1 is LNHDA and CDR2 is SQIVND (reference sequence). V lost 5 bases to trimming and J lost 5 bases; unmatched junction nucleotides: 7. CDR3 sequence reads: CASSRGGVAHEQYF. The DNA of the CDR3 is TGTGCCAGTAGTCGCGGGGGGGTTGCTCACGAGCAGTACTTC. Full variable domain (outside the CDR3, taken from reference TRBV19 and TRBJ2-7): DGGITQSPKYLFRKEGQNVTLSCEQNLNHDAMYWYRQDPGQGLRLIYYSQIVNDFQKGDIAEGYSVSREKKESFPLTVTSAQKNPTAFYLCASSRGGVAHEQYFGPGTRLTVT.

V is TRBV9 and J is TRBJ2-1, with 9 nucleotides matching TRBD2. The CDR3 covers 16 residues. The ends lost 4 bases at V and 4 bases at J; junction bases unmatched: 9. Germline V gene sequence: CDR1 SGDLS, CDR2 YYNGEE. CDR3 protein: CASSSPGTSWYNEQFF. The DNA for the CDR3 is TGTGCCAGCAGCTCACCAGGGACTAGCTGGTACAATGAGCAGTTCTTC.

This chain connects TRBV11-3 to TRBJ2-2, with 7 bases that match TRBD1. CDR3 size: 15 residues. Trimming at V came to 5 bases and at J to 4 bases, leaving 7 bases not matched to a gene. CDR1 is SGHNT and CDR2 is YENEEA in the germline V gene. This chain's CDR3 is CASSPRQGFTGELFF. For the CDR3, the DNA is TGTGCCAGCAGCCCCCGACAGGGATTCACCGGGGAGCTGTTTTTT.

The J gene is TRBJ2-7, the V gene TRBV30; the D gene is possibly TRBD2 (5 bases). V was clipped by 1 base and J by 4 bases, with 11 bases between them. Germline-derived CDR1 and CDR2 are GTSNPN and SVGIG (reference sequence). The CDR3 extends over 13 amino acids. CDR3 loop: CAWSGDYAYEQYF. The CDR3 nucleotides are TGTGCCTGGAGTGGAGACTACGCGTACGAGCAGTACTTC.

The rearrangement links TRBV19 to TRBJ2-6, with D hard to call. This CDR3 is 14 amino acids long. Germline values: CDR1 LNHDA, CDR2 SQIVND (reference sequence). Trimming pared 4 bases from V and 2 bases from J, leaving 6 bases between. CDR3 loop: CASSRPTGANVLTF. The CDR3, as DNA: TGTGCCAGTAGTAGGCCAACTGGGGCCAACGTCCTGACTTTC.

This rearrangement joins TRBV18 to TRBJ2-1; D not resolved. The CDR3 covers 14 residues. From germline, CDR1 is KGHSH and CDR2 LQKENI. V dropped 2 bases and J dropped 8 bases, with 13 bases sitting between them. DNA of the CDR3: TGTGCCAGCTCACCAAGTCCGGTGGTGTATGAGCAGTTCTTC. It is translated as CASSPSPVVYEQFF.

The chain joins TRBV4-1 to TRBJ2-7, with D possibly being TRBD2 (6 bases). The CDR3 sequence is 16 residues long. Deletions cut 7 bases from V and 3 bases from J, with 22 bases between. Germline lookup yields CDR1 MGHRA and CDR2 YSYEKL. The CDR3 sequence: CASTKKEDISGYEQYF. As DNA, the CDR3 is TGCGCCAGCACGAAAAAGGAGGATATTAGCGGCTACGAGCAGTACTTC.

The rearrangement uses TRBV30 and TRBJ2-6, with a possible D match to TRBD2 (6 bases). The CDR3 spans 16 residues. From germline, CDR1 is GTSNPN and CDR2 SVGIG (reference sequence). The V and J ends lost 0 bases and 4 bases respectively, with 13 bases between them. Written as DNA, the CDR3 is TGTGCCTGGAGTGTACCGGGGGTATCGGGGGCCAACGTCCTGACTTTC. As protein: CAWSVPGVSGANVLTF.

This clone was found once. The J gene is TRBJ1-5, the V gene TRBV10-3; 7 positions agree with TRBD1. V lost 3 bases and J lost 4; bases outside the gene matches: 12. This CDR3 contains 17 residues. Germline V gene sequence: CDR1 ENHRY, CDR2 SYGVKD. The CDR3 region has the DNA TGTGCCATCAGTGATCAGAACCGCAGACAGGGAAATCAGCCCCAGCATTTT. As protein: CAISDQNRRQGNQPQHF.

This clone was seen just once. J is TRBJ2-1 and V is TRBV11-2; 12 bases are shared with TRBD2. The CDR3 spans 15 residues. CDR1 is SGHAT, CDR2 FQNNGV, per germline. With 5 bases clipped from V and 7 bases from J, the junction kept 6 bases outside the gene matches. The CDR3 loop reads CASSHTSGRLNEQFF. CDR3 coding DNA: TGTGCCAGCAGCCACACTAGCGGGAGGCTGAATGAGCAGTTCTTC.

The CDR3 DNA follows: TGCGCCAGCGGGTTGCGGGGGCGTGATACGCAGTATTTT. It is translated as CASGLRGRDTQYF. V usage is TRBV4-3 and J usage is TRBJ2-3; D is possibly TRBD2 (7 bases). The V gene lost 8 bases and the J gene lost 6 bases, with 15 bases spanning the gap. The CDR3 covers 13 residues. Germline CDR1 reads LGHNA; CDR2 reads YSLEER.

V is TRBV19 and J is TRBJ2-6; 7 positions agree with TRBD1. With 10 bases clipped from V and 4 bases from J, the junction kept 4 bases outside the gene matches. CDR3 size: 13 residues. Germline V gene sequence: CDR1 LNHDA, CDR2 SQIVND (reference sequence). CDR3 amino acids: CATEGAGANVLTF. The CDR3 DNA follows: TGTGCCACCGAGGGGGCAGGGGCCAACGTCCTGACTTTC.

This sequence joins TRBV18 and TRBJ2-3; 7 bases align to TRBD2. Germline V lookup: CDR1 KGHSH, CDR2 LQKENI. Trimming removed 6 bases from V and 0 bases from J; junction bases left unmatched: 6. The CDR3 has 15 amino acids. DNA of the CDR3: TGTGCCAGCTCCCAAAGCGGGGTGAGCACAGATACGCAGTATTTT. Amino acid sequence: CASSQSGVSTDTQYF.

The chain employs TRBV30 and TRBJ2-2; TRBD2 is a possible D gene (5 bases). The CDR3 spans 15 residues. V lost 0 bases and J 2 bases, leaving 10 bases between the germline ends. From germline, CDR1 is GTSNPN and CDR2 SVGIG (reference sequence). CDR3 region: CAWSVRRSNTGELFF. DNA of the CDR3: TGTGCCTGGAGTGTACGGAGGAGTAACACCGGGGAGCTGTTTTTT.

The chain uses TRBV29-1 and TRBJ2-1, with D perhaps TRBD1 (5 bases). CDR3 length: 12 amino acids. Germline values: CDR1 SQVTM, CDR2 ANQGSEA. Here the CDR3 reads CGALDWTNEQFF. The DNA of the CDR3 is TGCGGCGCCCTCGACTGGACAAATGAGCAGTTCTTC.

The J gene is TRBJ1-5, the V gene TRBV9, with unresolved D. The germline V and J ends were trimmed by 0 bases and 3 bases, with 10 bases remaining between them. Germline loops: CDR1 SGDLS, CDR2 YYNGEE. This CDR3 has 15 amino acids. This CDR3 reads CASSVGTEPNQPQHF. CDR3 DNA sequence: TGTGCCAGCAGCGTAGGAACAGAACCCAATCAGCCCCAGCATTTT.

V gene TRBV2 combines with J gene TRBJ1-1; tentatively, D is TRBD1 (5 bases). The V end was cut by 3 bases, the J end by 1 base, with 6 bases between. The germline gives CDR1 SNHLY, CDR2 FYNNEI. The CDR3 runs 13 residues. The CDR3 sequence is CASSDRANTEAFF. The CDR3 DNA follows: TGTGCCAGCAGTGACAGGGCGAACACTGAAGCTTTCTTT.

The sample holds a few counts of this clone. The chain carries TRBV7-2 and TRBJ2-7, with 8 bases lining up with TRBD2. Germline loops: CDR1 SGHTA, CDR2 FQGNSA. The CDR3 runs 14 residues. V lost 5 bases, J lost 5 bases, and 8 bases stayed unmatched. The CDR3 protein is CASSAPSGSNEQYF. The CDR3 coding sequence is TGTGCCAGCAGCGCGCCCAGCGGGAGTAACGAGCAGTACTTC.

This clone was observed a few times. This rearrangement joins TRBV4-3 to TRBJ2-3; D not certain. V was cut by 0 bases and J by 3 bases, with 16 bases left in between. This CDR3 is 17 amino acids long. From germline, CDR1 is LGHNA and CDR2 YSLEER. In DNA form, the CDR3 reads TGCGCCAGCAGCCAAGATAGTAACAGCCAAGTAACAGATACGCAGTATTTT. Encoded protein: CASSQDSNSQVTDTQYF.